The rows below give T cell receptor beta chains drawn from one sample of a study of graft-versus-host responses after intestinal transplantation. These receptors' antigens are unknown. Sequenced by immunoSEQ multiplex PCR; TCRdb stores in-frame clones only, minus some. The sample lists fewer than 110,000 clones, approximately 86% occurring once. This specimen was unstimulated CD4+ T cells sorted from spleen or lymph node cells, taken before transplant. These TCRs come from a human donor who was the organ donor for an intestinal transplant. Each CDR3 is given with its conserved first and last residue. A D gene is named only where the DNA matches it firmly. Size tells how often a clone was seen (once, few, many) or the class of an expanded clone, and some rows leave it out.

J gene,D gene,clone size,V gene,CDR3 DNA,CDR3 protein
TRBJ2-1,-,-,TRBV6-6,TGTGCCAGCAGTTACTCGGGCGGGACATCATACAATGAGCAGTTCTTC,CASSYSGGTSYNEQFF
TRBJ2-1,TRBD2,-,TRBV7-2,TGTGCCAGCAGACAGGGGACTAGCGGGAGATCCCAGTTCTTC,CASRQGTSGRSQFF
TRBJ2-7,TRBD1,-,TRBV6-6,TGTGCCAGCAGTTACCCGGACAGGCCCTACGAGCAGTACTTC,CASSYPDRPYEQYF
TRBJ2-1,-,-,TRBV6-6,TGTGCCAGCAGTTACAAGTGGAATGAGCAGTTCTTC,CASSYKWNEQFF
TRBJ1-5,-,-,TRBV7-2,TGTGCCAGCAGTCTCCAGGGTGGCAATCAGCCCCAGCATTTT,CASSLQGGNQPQHF
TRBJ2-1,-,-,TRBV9,TGTGCCAGCAGCGTATTGGCGGGGCTCTACAATGAGCAGTTCTTC,CASSVLAGLYNEQFF
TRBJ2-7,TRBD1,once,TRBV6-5,TGTGCCAGCAGTTGGCGGGACAGGACCTACGAGCAGTACTTC,CASSWRDRTYEQYF
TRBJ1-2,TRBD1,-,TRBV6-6,TGTGCCAGCACCCCGACAGGGGGAGAATATGGCTACACCTTC,CASTPTGGEYGYTF
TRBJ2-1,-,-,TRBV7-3,TGTGCCAGCAGCGGAAGGACTAACTCCTACAATGAGCAGTTCTTC,CASSGRTNSYNEQFF
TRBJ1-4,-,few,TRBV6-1,TGTGCCAGCAGCAGGGTTTGGGATGAAAAACTGTTTTTT,CASSRVWDEKLFF
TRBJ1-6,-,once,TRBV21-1,TGTGCCAGCAGCAAACCGGGACAGGGGGCGCTTAATTCACCCCTCCACTTT,CASSKPGQGALNSPLHF
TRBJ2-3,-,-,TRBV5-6,TGTGCCAGCAGCGAAATGACTAGAGATACGCAGTATTTT,CASSEMTRDTQYF
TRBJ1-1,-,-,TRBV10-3,TGTGCCATCAGTAAGGGCCTCCCTGTGGGGAACACTGAAGCTTTCTTT,CAISKGLPVGNTEAFF
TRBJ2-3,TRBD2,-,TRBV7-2,TGTGCCAGCAGCGAAAGCGGGGGGTTGACAGATACGCAGTATTTT,CASSESGGLTDTQYF
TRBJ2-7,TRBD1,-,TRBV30,TGTGCCTGGAGTGGCCGACAGGGGTTTACGACCTACGAGCAGTACTTC,CAWSGRQGFTTYEQYF
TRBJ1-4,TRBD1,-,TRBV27,TGTGCCAGCAGTCTCCGGGACAGATTAGGAGAAAAACTGTTTTTT,CASSLRDRLGEKLFF
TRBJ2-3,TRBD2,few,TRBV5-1,TGCGCCAGCAGCATTAGCGGGGGAAGCACAGATACGCAGTATTTT,CASSISGGSTDTQYF
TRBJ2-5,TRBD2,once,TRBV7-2,TGTGCCAGCAGCTTCGGCGGGGGGCAGCAAGAGACCCAGTACTTC,CASSFGGGQQETQYF
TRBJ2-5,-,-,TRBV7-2,TGTGCCAGCAGCTTAGTCAGGCAAGAGACCCAGTACTTC,CASSLVRQETQYF
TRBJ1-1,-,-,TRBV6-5,TGTGCCAGCAGTTACTCGACGGGCAGCTACACTGAAGCTTTCTTT,CASSYSTGSYTEAFF
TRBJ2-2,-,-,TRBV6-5,TGTGCCAGCAGCTCGCAGGGAGGCACCGGGGAGCTGTTTTTT,CASSSQGGTGELFF
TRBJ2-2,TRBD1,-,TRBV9,TGTGCCAGCAGCGAGGTGACAGGGGGTGGCACCGGGGAGCTGTTTTTT,CASSEVTGGGTGELFF
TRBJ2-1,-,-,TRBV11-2,TGTGCCAGCAGCTTAGGAATCGTGTACCGGGACAACAATGAGCAGTTCTTC,CASSLGIVYRDNNEQFF
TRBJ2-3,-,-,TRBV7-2,TGTGCCAGCAGCGGTCAGGCGGGGATAGCAGATACGCAGTATTTT,CASSGQAGIADTQYF
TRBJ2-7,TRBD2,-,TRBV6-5,TGTGCCAGCAGTTACAGCGGGGCCGGCTCCTACGAGCAGTACTTC,CASSYSGAGSYEQYF
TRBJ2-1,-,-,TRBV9,TGTGCCAGCAGTCCCTCGTCCGGGGGAGCGGCCAATGAGCAGTTCTTC,CASSPSSGGAANEQFF
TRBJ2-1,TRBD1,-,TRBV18,TGTGCCAGCTCATTACAGGGGAATGAGCAGTTCTTC,CASSLQGNEQFF
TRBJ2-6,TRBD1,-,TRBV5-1,TGCGCCAGCAGCCCATGGACAGGGGGCCGCTCTGGGGCCAACGTCCTGACTTTC,CASSPWTGGRSGANVLTF
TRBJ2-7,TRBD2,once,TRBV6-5,TGTGCCAGCAGTTCTCCGGGACTAGCGCCACTGTACGAGCAGTACTTC,CASSSPGLAPLYEQYF
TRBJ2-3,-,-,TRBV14,TGTGCCAGCAGCCAACAACCTCAGGGGGGGACGCAGTATTTT,CASSQQPQGGTQYF
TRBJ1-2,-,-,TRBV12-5,TGTGCTAGTGGTTTGGCCCCCGACCTGGGGGGCTACACCTTC,CASGLAPDLGGYTF
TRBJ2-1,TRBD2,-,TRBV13,TGTGCCAGCAGCTTACCTGGACTAGCGGGGGTTATTGAGCAGTTCTTC,CASSLPGLAGVIEQFF
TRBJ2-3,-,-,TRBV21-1,TGTGCCAGCAGCAAATCCACAGATACGCAGTATTTT,CASSKSTDTQYF
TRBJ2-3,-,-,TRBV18,TGTGCCAGCTCACCCCAGCTTAGCACAGATACGCAGTATTTT,CASSPQLSTDTQYF
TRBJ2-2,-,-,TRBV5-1,TGCGCCAGCAGCCGAAACGGGGGTGACACCGGGGAGCTGTTTTTT,CASSRNGGDTGELFF